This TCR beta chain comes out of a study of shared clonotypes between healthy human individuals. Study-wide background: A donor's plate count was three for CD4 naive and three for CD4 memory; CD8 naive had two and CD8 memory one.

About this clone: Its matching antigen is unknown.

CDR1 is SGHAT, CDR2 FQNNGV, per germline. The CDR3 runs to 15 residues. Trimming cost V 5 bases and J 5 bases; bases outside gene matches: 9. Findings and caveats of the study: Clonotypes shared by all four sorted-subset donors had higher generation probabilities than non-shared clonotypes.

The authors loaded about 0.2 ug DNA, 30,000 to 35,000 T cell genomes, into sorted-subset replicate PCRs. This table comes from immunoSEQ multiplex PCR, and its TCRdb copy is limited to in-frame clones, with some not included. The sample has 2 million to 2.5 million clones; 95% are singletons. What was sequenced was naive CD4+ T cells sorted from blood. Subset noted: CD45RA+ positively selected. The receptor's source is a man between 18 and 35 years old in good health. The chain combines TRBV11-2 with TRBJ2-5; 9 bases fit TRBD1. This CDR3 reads CASSKIQGARETQYF. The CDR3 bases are TGTGCCAGCAGCAAAATACAGGGGGCAAGGGAGACCCAGTACTTC.